This TCR beta chain was sequenced during a study of Graves' ophthalmopathy and Graves' hyperthyroidism. The sequenced template was RNA, covering the TCR beta CDR3 region. The workflow started with a first-round RT-PCR run with HTBI primers and then moved on to a second-round multiplex PCR. Using its own MiXCR run on the multiplex PCR reads, TCRdb lists one record per CDR3 protein. Found here are 580,000 or so distinct CDR3 sequences, 35% to 45% of them singletons; the top ten hold 4% to 5%. V lost 6 bases and J 8 bases, leaving 19 bases between the germline ends. This CDR3 spans 13 amino acids. Germline V gene lookup returns CDR1 SQVTM and CDR2 ANQGSEA.

V is TRBV29-1 and J is TRBJ1-1; weak D call: TRBD1 (5 bases). The sequence derives from an adult man with Graves' hyperthyroidism. Sequencing was carried out using peripheral blood or thyroid tissue (not recorded which). The CDR3 nucleotides read TGCAGCGTCGAGGGGCTAGCGAGGGGAGAAGCTTTCTTT. It specifies CSVEGLARGEAFF.